This T cell receptor beta chain originates from a study of Graves' ophthalmopathy and Graves' hyperthyroidism. TCR beta CDR3 amplification used RNA transcripts. Second-round multiplex PCR came after first-round RT-PCR with HTBI primers. TCRdb passed the multiplex PCR reads through MiXCR, listing each CDR3 protein once. This sample has around 1,000,000 distinct CDR3 sequences, with less than 45% found just once. Germline-derived CDR1 and CDR2 are SGHVS and FQNEAQ. The J segment lost 5 bases and the V segment lost 0 bases, leaving 19 bases of the junction unmatched. The CDR3 contains 21 residues. This clonotype came up many times.

Material for sequencing was peripheral blood or thyroid tissue (not recorded which). The receptor was isolated from an adult man with Graves' hyperthyroidism. This chain connects TRBV7-8 to TRBJ2-2; 9 bases match TRBD2. CDR3 nucleotide sequence: TGTGCCAGCAGCTTAGCGGTGGGGGGGCGCGGGCTAGCGGGAACGACCGGGGAGCTGTTTTTT. Its translation: CASSLAVGGRGLAGTTGELFF.